These 26 T cell receptor beta chains were sequenced from one sample in a study of blood T cell dynamics during melanoma immunotherapy. Repertoires were generated with immunoSEQ multiplex PCR, while TCRdb's copy carries only in-frame clones and drops some. The sample gives 10,000 to 12,000 clones, roughly 83% of which show up once; approximately 15% is in the top ten. Time point in this sample: week 3, after first cycle of checkpoint inhibitor. Sample: blood, taken from a patient treated with checkpoint blockade. These receptors were obtained from a human donor with melanoma.

The rearrangement uses TRBV7-2 and TRBJ2-6; D is perhaps TRBD1 (6 bases). The length of the CDR3 is 17 residues. Trimming left V 3 bases short and J 1 base short, with 13 bases between. CDR1 is SGHTA and CDR2 is FQGNSA in the germline V gene. As DNA, the CDR3 is TGTGCCAGCAGCTTGCATTCGGGGACATCTGGGGCCAACGTCCTGACTTTC. Translated, it gives CASSLHSGTSGANVLTF.

The J gene is TRBJ2-5, the V gene TRBV2; a possible D gene is TRBD1 (5 bases). V was cut by 6 bases and J by 5 bases, with 13 bases left in between. The CDR3 totals 13 residues. Germline lookup yields CDR1 SNHLY and CDR2 FYNNEI. In nucleotides, the CDR3 is TGTGCCAGCAGGACGTCTGCAGGGGAGACCCAGTACTTC. It encodes CASRTSAGETQYF.

This chain uses TRBV5-4 with TRBJ1-6; 7 bases agree with TRBD1. Germline V CDR1 and CDR2: SGHNT, YYREEE (reference sequence). CDR3 length: 16 amino acids. With V trimmed by 3 bases and J by 9 bases, 12 bases remained unmatched. The CDR3, as DNA: TGTGCCAGCAGCTCCGATCAAACAGGGGACGCTTCACCCCTCCACTTT. It is translated as CASSSDQTGDASPLHF.

V gene TRBV7-2 combines with J gene TRBJ1-2, with D unresolved. Looked up from germline, CDR1 is SGHTA and CDR2 is FQGNSA. The CDR3 loop spans 13 amino acids. V was shortened by 4 bases and J by 8 bases, with 14 bases between the two germline ends. CDR3 loop: CASSYPSSGGYTF. The CDR3 coding sequence is TGTGCCAGCAGCTACCCCTCTTCGGGGGGCTACACCTTC.

This CDR3 reads CASSGWTGSYEQYF. DNA for the CDR3: TGCGCCAGCAGCGGGTGGACAGGGTCCTACGAGCAGTACTTC. The chain recombines TRBV5-1 with TRBJ2-5; 8 bases align to TRBD1. The DNA matches TRBJ2-7 better at its end, which makes the J call doubtful. Germline CDR1 and CDR2: SGHRS and YFSETQ. The CDR3 sequence is 14 residues long.

This clone was seen only once. The chain employs TRBV12-5 and TRBJ2-5; D is ambiguous. Germline CDR1 is LGHNT and CDR2 is FRNRAP. Trimming removed 2 bases at V and 5 bases at J, with 12 bases between. The CDR3 extends over 14 amino acids. The CDR3 reads CASGLLTGKETQYF. The CDR3 bases are TGTGCTAGTGGTTTGTTAACTGGGAAGGAGACCCAGTACTTC.

A single count supports this clone. V usage is TRBV4-1 and J usage is TRBJ1-5; possibly TRBD1 for D (5 bases). V gave up 0 bases and J gave up 3 bases, with 27 bases separating them. The CDR3 spans 21 residues. Germline lookup yields CDR1 MGHRA and CDR2 YSYEKL. The CDR3 reads CASSQELYFGDLTVSNQPQHF. The CDR3 DNA reads TGCGCCAGCAGCCAAGAATTATACTTTGGGGACCTCACCGTCTCCAATCAGCCCCAGCATTTT.

The rearrangement joins TRBV11-2 to TRBJ2-4; possible D gene TRBD2, 7 bases. Trimming cost V 2 bases and J 8 bases, with 13 bases left between them. Germline loops: CDR1 SGHAT, CDR2 FQNNGV. The CDR3 is made up of 14 amino acids. CDR3 in DNA: TGTGCCAGCAGCTTAATAGGGGGAGGGGACATTCAGTACTTC. It specifies CASSLIGGGDIQYF.

The chain carries TRBV2 and TRBJ2-1; 9 positions match TRBD2. Looked up from germline, CDR1 is SNHLY and CDR2 is FYNNEI. CDR3 size: 13 residues. In nucleotides, the CDR3 is TGTGCTTGCAAGAAGCGGGGGGACAATGAGCAGTTCTTC. Residues: CACKKRGDNEQFF.

The chain couples TRBV4-2 to TRBJ2-3, with TRBD2 matching over 8 bases. The CDR3 is 15 residues long. V dropped 4 bases and J dropped 6; count of bases not matched to a gene: 9. From germline, CDR1 is LGHNA and CDR2 YNFKEQ. CDR3 nucleotide sequence: TGTGCCAGCAGCCCCGGGGATAGCGGGGCGGATACGCAGTATTTT. Translation: CASSPGDSGADTQYF.

This clone appeared once. V gene TRBV7-8 combines with J gene TRBJ2-3, with D tentatively TRBD1 (5 bases). CDR1 SGHVS and CDR2 FQNEAQ come from the germline V gene. The CDR3 contains 12 residues. Deletions cut 5 bases from V and 11 bases from J, with 14 bases between. CDR3 DNA sequence: TGTGCCAGCAGCCCCGCCCCCCAGGGGCAGTATTTT. Translating gives CASSPAPQGQYF.

This rearrangement joins TRBV6-5 to TRBJ2-3; D perhaps matches TRBD2 (6 bases). CDR3 length: 14 amino acids. Per the germline V gene, CDR1 is MNHEY and CDR2 is SVGAGI. Trimming shortened V by 8 bases and J by 0 bases, and 12 bases separated the two germline ends. CDR3 residues: CASGWGTSTDTQYF. CDR3 DNA: TGTGCCAGCGGCTGGGGGACTAGCACAGATACGCAGTATTTT.

The chain employs TRBV4-1 and TRBJ2-5; tentative D call: TRBD1 (6 bases). The closer fit of TRBJ2-7 to the DNA end suggests the J call may be wrong. This CDR3 has 15 amino acids. The germline gives CDR1 MGHRA, CDR2 YSYEKL. The CDR3 DNA is TGCGCCAGCAGCCAAGCGGAACAGGGCATCTACGAGCAGTACTTC. It yields the protein CASSQAEQGIYEQYF.

The table lists this clone with a count of one. V and J are TRBV6-6 and TRBJ2-1, with TRBD1 identical over 7 bases. This CDR3 region has 14 residues. Germline V CDR1 and CDR2: MNHNY, SVGAGI (reference sequence). Trimming took 6 bases from V and 6 from J; bases not matched to a gene: 8. CDR3 in DNA: TGTGCCAGCAGACCGAGACAGGGTACCAATGAGCAGTTCTTC. It translates to CASRPRQGTNEQFF.

This clone was found a few times. The chain is built from TRBV27 and TRBJ1-2; maybe TRBD1 (6 bases). Germline V lookup: CDR1 MNHEY, CDR2 SMNVEV (reference sequence). V lost 4 bases to trimming and J lost 1 base, with 10 bases between them. This CDR3 region has 14 residues. CDR3 nucleotide sequence: TGTGCCAGCAGTTCTCAGGGGTATAACTATGGCTACACCTTC. Its translation is CASSSQGYNYGYTF.

V usage is TRBV2 and J usage is TRBJ2-5; 8 bases match TRBD1. The length of the CDR3 is 13 residues. With V trimmed by 6 bases and J by 1 base, 1 base remained unmatched. Germline CDR1 and CDR2: SNHLY and FYNNEI. The CDR3 DNA is TGTGCCAGCAGCGGACAGGGCCAAGAGACCCAGTACTTC. It specifies CASSGQGQETQYF.

The chain has TRBV27 and TRBJ2-7; 7 nucleotides agree with TRBD1. The germline V gene encodes CDR1 MNHEY and CDR2 SMNVEV (reference sequence). After removal of 2 bases from V and 5 bases from J, the junction contained 3 bases not matched to a gene. This CDR3 has 13 residues. The CDR3 sequence is CASSLKGAHEQYF. The CDR3 DNA is TGTGCCAGCAGTTTAAAGGGGGCTCACGAGCAGTACTTC.

The chain carries TRBV15 and TRBJ2-7, with 7 bases matching TRBD2. V lost 6 bases and J lost 9; bases outside the gene matches: 11. The length of the CDR3 is 13 residues. CDR1 is LNHNV and CDR2 is YYDKDF in the germline V gene (reference sequence). DNA of the CDR3: TGTGCCACCAGTGCGACTAGCACGGGCGGGCAGTACTTC. This encodes CATSATSTGGQYF.

The chain is built from TRBV6-5 and TRBJ1-1; no reliable D call. CDR3 length equals 12 residues. Germline V gene lookup returns CDR1 MNHEY and CDR2 SVGAGI. V was cut by 7 bases and J by 1 base, with 7 bases left in between. The CDR3 loop is CASTMANTEAFF. For the CDR3, the DNA is TGTGCCAGCACTATGGCGAACACTGAAGCTTTCTTT.

This clone has a single count. The chain employs TRBV5-8 and TRBJ1-5; no clear D gene. The CDR3 sequence is 14 residues long. V gave up 2 bases and J gave up 2 bases, with 8 bases separating them. CDR1 is SGHTS, CDR2 YDEGEE, per germline. The CDR3 coding sequence is TGTGCCAGCAGCTTCATGGATGGCAATCAGCCCCAGCATTTT. This encodes CASSFMDGNQPQHF.

The rearrangement links TRBV7-2 to TRBJ2-7; weak D call: TRBD1 (6 bases). Trimming removed 3 bases from V and 2 bases from J, with 17 bases in between. CDR3 size: 16 residues. The germline V gene encodes CDR1 SGHTA and CDR2 FQGNSA. The CDR3 loop reads CASSFASGTPAYEQYF. In DNA, the CDR3 is TGTGCCAGCAGCTTCGCGTCCGGGACACCCGCCTACGAGCAGTACTTC.

The CDR3 bases are TGTGCCAGCAGTAGCGGACAGGGGGCGACCGGGGAGCTGTTTTTT. Its translation: CASSSGQGATGELFF. The chain recombines TRBV6-5 with TRBJ2-2; 11 bases match TRBD1. The V segment lost 5 bases and the J segment 5 bases; nucleotides outside the gene matches: 4. The CDR3 totals 15 residues. CDR1 and CDR2 from the germline V gene are MNHEY and SVGAGI.

The chain is built from TRBV19 and TRBJ2-3; 11 positions agree with TRBD1. Germline assignment: CDR1 LNHDA and CDR2 SQIVND (reference sequence). The CDR3 has 16 amino acids. Germline trimming cut 2 bases from V and 5 bases from J; bases unmatched to any gene: 6. The chain's CDR3 is CASSIPAGQGEDTQYF. In DNA form, the CDR3 reads TGTGCCAGTAGTATACCTGCGGGACAGGGGGAAGATACGCAGTATTTT.

The chain has TRBV7-8 and TRBJ1-1; no definite D call. The CDR3 sequence is 14 residues long. Deletions cut 3 bases from V and 7 bases from J, with 15 bases between. CDR1 and CDR2 from the germline V gene are SGHVS and FQNEAQ. The chain's CDR3 is CASSLAGLHGEAFF. The CDR3 DNA reads as TGTGCCAGCAGCTTGGCCGGCCTACACGGTGAAGCTTTCTTT.

This chain connects TRBV29-1 to TRBJ2-1; TRBD2 is a possible D gene (5 bases). Trimming took 5 bases from V and 12 from J, leaving 20 bases between them. The CDR3 runs to 13 residues. CDR1 and CDR2 from the germline V gene are SQVTM and ANQGSEA. This CDR3 reads CSVRGLGPEWQFF. The CDR3 DNA follows: TGCAGCGTTAGAGGGCTGGGCCCAGAATGGCAGTTCTTC.

V is TRBV6-5 and J is TRBJ1-5; D is unclear. V was pared by 5 bases and J by 0 bases, with 11 bases between. The CDR3 runs 15 residues. The germline V gene has CDR1 MNHEY and CDR2 SVGAGI. This chain's CDR3 is CASSPRLISNQPQHF. The CDR3 DNA follows: TGTGCCAGCAGTCCCCGACTGATTAGCAATCAGCCCCAGCATTTT.